One and the same sample provided the 11 T cell receptor beta chains below, sequenced in a study of Ad26.COV2.S vaccination and SARS-CoV-2 variants (dated by TCRdb to about 2021). The library was generated by the immunoSEQ multiplex PCR assay. TCRdb re-hosts the immuneACCESS table, in-frame sequences only. Its copies lack some clones; in the studies checked, an unresolved V gene accounts for under half of them, and the cause for the rest is not known. This sample is represented by roughly 450,000 clones; around 90% of them were singletons. Together, the top ten hold approximately 12% of the sample. The meaning of the sample's treatment or condition label: around 19 received Ad26.COV2.S at low or high dose, single or two shots; several received placebo; per-sample allocation not given. For vaccine and placebo recipients, the sequenced repertoires came from samples collected on day 63 after the first injection.

The sample was peripheral blood, taken in a trial of Ad26.COV2.S vaccine versus placebo. The receptors shown here come from a person between 18 and 59 years old who received the Ad26.COV2.S COVID-19 vaccine or a placebo.

This chain connects TRBV15 to TRBJ2-7, with D perhaps TRBD2 (5 bases). CDR1 is LNHNV, CDR2 YYDKDF, per germline (reference sequence). V lost 8 bases and J 1 base, leaving 18 bases between the germline ends. The CDR3 consists of 15 residues. CDR3 DNA sequence: TGTGCCACCGGCCGCTTCCGAGGGCAATCCTACGAGCAGTACTTC. Protein: CATGRFRGQSYEQYF.

This clone was seen only a few times. The rearrangement joins TRBV19 to TRBJ1-1; a weak D match, TRBD1 (6 bases). V lost 5 bases and J 5 bases, leaving 12 bases between the germline ends. Looked up from germline, CDR1 is LNHDA and CDR2 is SQIVND (reference sequence). The CDR3 covers 13 residues. The chain's CDR3 is CASSGRGVTEAFF. The CDR3 DNA reads as TGTGCCAGTAGTGGCAGGGGAGTGACTGAAGCTTTCTTT.

This sequence joins TRBV2 and TRBJ1-1; 7 nucleotides align to TRBD1. The V segment lost 9 bases and the J segment 0 bases; nucleotides outside the gene matches: 4. The CDR3 extends over 13 amino acids. Germline V gives CDR1 SNHLY, CDR2 FYNNEI. Here the CDR3 DNA reads TGTGCCAGTGGGACAGAACTGAACACTGAAGCTTTCTTT. It yields the protein CASGTELNTEAFF. The complete variable domain, with remaining parts taken from reference TRBV2 and TRBJ1-1, reads EPEVTQTPSHQVTQMGQEVILRCVPISNHLYFYWYRQILGQKVEFLVSFYNNEISEKSEIFDDQFSVERPDGSNFTLKIRSTKLEDSAMYFCASGTELNTEAFFGQGTRLTVV.

This chain uses TRBV7-2 with TRBJ2-5; D may be TRBD2 (5 bases). The germline V and J ends were trimmed by 4 bases and 2 bases, with 14 bases remaining between them. This CDR3 contains 15 residues. Germline lookup yields CDR1 SGHTA and CDR2 FQGNSA. The CDR3 here is CASSSGLGWQETQYF. CDR3 sequence (DNA): TGTGCCAGCAGCTCAGGACTGGGGTGGCAAGAGACCCAGTACTTC.

The chain uses TRBV6-5 and TRBJ2-4; 7 bases agree with TRBD2. The CDR3 extends over 15 amino acids. Germline lookup yields CDR1 MNHEY and CDR2 SVGAGI. V lost 8 bases to trimming and J lost 4 bases; unmatched junction nucleotides: 11. CDR3 DNA sequence: TGTGCCAGCGAAAGGGCGGCGGGAGATAAAAACATTCAGTACTTC. The encoded protein is CASERAAGDKNIQYF.

The chain has TRBV9 and TRBJ2-2; 8 bases map to TRBD1. The germline gives CDR1 SGDLS, CDR2 YYNGEE. V gave up 0 bases and J gave up 6 bases; unmatched junction bases: 7. CDR3 size: 16 residues. CDR3 sequence: CASSVAGQGWAGELFF. The CDR3 nucleotides read TGTGCCAGCAGCGTAGCTGGACAGGGATGGGCCGGGGAGCTGTTTTTT.

The gene calls are TRBV30 and TRBJ1-6; D gene uncertain. V lost 1 base, J lost 8 bases, and 9 bases lay in between. This CDR3 is built from 13 residues. Germline V gene sequence: CDR1 GTSNPN, CDR2 SVGIG (reference sequence). CDR3 nucleotides: TGTGCCTGGAGTGACGGGATTTATTCACCCCTCCACTTT. Amino acids: CAWSDGIYSPLHF. The full variable domain, its missing parts supplied by reference TRBV30 and TRBJ1-6, is SQTIHQWPATLVQPVGSPLSLECTVEGTSNPNLYWYRQAAGRGLQLLFYSVGIGQISSEVPQNLSASRPQDRQFILSSKKLLLSDSGFYLCAWSDGIYSPLHFGNGTRLTVT.

This chain connects TRBV5-1 to TRBJ2-7; TRBD1 matches at 7 bases. Unmatched junction bases numbered 11, after V lost 7 bases and J lost 1 base. Germline V gives CDR1 SGHRS, CDR2 YFSETQ. The CDR3 runs to 15 residues. The CDR3 bases are TGCGCCAGCGGAGTCGGGACAGCACTTTCCTACGAGCAGTACTTC. Its translation: CASGVGTALSYEQYF. Full variable domain (rest looked up from reference TRBV5-1 and TRBJ2-7): KAGVTQTPRYLIKTRGQQVTLSCSPISGHRSVSWYQQTPGQGLQFLFEYFSETQRNKGNFPGRFSGRQFSNSRSEMNVSTLELGDSALYLCASGVGTALSYEQYFGPGTRLTVT.

This chain uses TRBV7-9 with TRBJ1-2; 9 nucleotides align to TRBD1. The CDR3 has 14 residues. CDR1 and CDR2 (germline): SEHNR, FQNEAQ (reference sequence). The junction had 5 bases not matched to a gene; V was cut back by 3 bases and J by 6 bases. In DNA form, the CDR3 reads TGTGCCAGCAGCTTTACAGGGGGCTTCAATGGCTACACCTTC. Translating it yields CASSFTGGFNGYTF.

The chain combines TRBV3-1 (or the pseudogene TRBV3-2) with TRBJ1-1; D is unresolved. The CDR3 length is 13 residues. The germline V and J ends were trimmed by 5 bases and 4 bases, with 11 bases remaining between them. Germline assignment: CDR1 LGHDT and CDR2 YNNKEL (reference sequence). The CDR3 bases are TGTGCCAGCAGCATGAGGGTGGGCACTGAAGCTTTCTTT. Its protein is CASSMRVGTEAFF.

J is TRBJ2-6 and V is TRBV3-1 (or the pseudogene TRBV3-2); D is ambiguous. There are 17 residues in the CDR3. Deletions cut 1 base from V and 0 bases from J, with 10 bases between. Germline CDR1 LGHDT, CDR2 YNNKEL (reference sequence). The DNA for the CDR3 is TGTGCCAGCAGCCAAGGAATCCGTCCCTCTGGGGCCAACGTCCTGACTTTC. Amino acid sequence: CASSQGIRPSGANVLTF.